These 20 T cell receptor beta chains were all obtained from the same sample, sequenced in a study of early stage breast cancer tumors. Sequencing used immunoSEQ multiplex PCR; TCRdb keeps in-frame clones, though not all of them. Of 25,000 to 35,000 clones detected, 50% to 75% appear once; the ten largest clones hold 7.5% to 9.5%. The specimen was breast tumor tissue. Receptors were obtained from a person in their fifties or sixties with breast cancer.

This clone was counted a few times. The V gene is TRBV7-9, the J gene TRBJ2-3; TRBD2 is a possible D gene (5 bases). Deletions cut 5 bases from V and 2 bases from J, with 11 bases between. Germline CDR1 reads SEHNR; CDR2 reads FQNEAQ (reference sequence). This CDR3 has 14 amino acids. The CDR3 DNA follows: TGTGCCAGCAGCCCAATGGGAGACACAGATACGCAGTATTTT. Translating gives CASSPMGDTDTQYF.

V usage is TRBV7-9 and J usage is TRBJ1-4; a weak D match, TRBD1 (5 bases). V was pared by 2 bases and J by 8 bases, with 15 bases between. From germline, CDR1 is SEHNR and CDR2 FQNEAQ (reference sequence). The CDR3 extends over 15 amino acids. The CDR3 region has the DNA TGTGCCAGCAGCTTACGGCAGGTTGGGGACGAAAAACTGTTTTTT. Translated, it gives CASSLRQVGDEKLFF.

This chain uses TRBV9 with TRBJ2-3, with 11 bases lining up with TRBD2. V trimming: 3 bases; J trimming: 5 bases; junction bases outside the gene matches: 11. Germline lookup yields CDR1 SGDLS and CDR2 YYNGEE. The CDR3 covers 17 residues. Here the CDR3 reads CASSAISGRAIGDTQYF. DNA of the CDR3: TGTGCCAGCAGCGCCATTAGCGGGAGGGCCATTGGAGATACGCAGTATTTT.

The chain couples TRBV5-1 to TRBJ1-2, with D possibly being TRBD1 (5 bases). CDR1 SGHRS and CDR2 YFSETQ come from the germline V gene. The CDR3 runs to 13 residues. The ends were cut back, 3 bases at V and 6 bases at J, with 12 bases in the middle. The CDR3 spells CASSSGGLHGYTF. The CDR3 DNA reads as TGCGCCAGCAGCTCGGGGGGACTGCATGGCTACACCTTC.

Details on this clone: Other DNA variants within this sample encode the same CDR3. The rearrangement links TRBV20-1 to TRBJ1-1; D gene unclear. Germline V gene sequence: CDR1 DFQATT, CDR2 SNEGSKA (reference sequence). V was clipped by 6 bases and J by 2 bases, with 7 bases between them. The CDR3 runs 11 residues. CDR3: CSARDNTEAFF. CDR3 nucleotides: TGCAGTGCGAGGGATAACACTGAAGCTTTCTTT.

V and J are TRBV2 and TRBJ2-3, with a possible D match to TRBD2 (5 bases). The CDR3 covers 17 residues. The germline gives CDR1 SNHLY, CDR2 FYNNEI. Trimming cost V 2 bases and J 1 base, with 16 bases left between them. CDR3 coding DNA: TGTGCCAGCAGTGAACCGCTAGCTAACCCAGGCACAGATACGCAGTATTTT. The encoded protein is CASSEPLANPGTDTQYF.

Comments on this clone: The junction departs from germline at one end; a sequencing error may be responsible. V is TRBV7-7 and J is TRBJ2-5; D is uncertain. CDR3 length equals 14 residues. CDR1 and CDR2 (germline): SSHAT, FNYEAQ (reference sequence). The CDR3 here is CASSRDSPGETQYF. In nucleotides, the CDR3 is TGTGCTAGCAGCCGTGACTCCCCGGGTGAGACCCAGTACTTC.

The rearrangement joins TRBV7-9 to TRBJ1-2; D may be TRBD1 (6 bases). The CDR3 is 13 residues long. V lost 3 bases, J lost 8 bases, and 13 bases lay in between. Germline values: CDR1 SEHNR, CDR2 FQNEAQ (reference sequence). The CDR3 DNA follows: TGTGCCAGCAGCTTCCCCCAAGGGGGGGGCTACACCTTC. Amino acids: CASSFPQGGGYTF.

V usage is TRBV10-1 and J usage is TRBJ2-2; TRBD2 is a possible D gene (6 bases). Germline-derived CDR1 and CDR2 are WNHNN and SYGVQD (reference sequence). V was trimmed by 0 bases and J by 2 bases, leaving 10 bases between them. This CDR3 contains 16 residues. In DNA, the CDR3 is TGCGCCAGCAGTGAGTCTGGGGGGATTAACACCGGGGAGCTGTTTTTT. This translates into CASSESGGINTGELFF.

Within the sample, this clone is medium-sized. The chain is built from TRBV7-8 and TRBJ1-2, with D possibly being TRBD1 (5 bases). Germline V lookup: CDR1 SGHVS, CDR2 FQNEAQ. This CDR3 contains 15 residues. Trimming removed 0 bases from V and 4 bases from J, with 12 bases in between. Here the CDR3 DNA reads TGTGCCAGCAGCTTAGCGGGGGTCGTCGGCTATGGCTACACCTTC. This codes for CASSLAGVVGYGYTF.

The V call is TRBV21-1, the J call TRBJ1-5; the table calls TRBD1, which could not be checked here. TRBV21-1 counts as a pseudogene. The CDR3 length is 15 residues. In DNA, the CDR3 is TGTGCCAGCAGCAAAGGGGACAGGCGTATTAGTCCCCAGCATTTT. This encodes CASSKGDRRISPQHF.

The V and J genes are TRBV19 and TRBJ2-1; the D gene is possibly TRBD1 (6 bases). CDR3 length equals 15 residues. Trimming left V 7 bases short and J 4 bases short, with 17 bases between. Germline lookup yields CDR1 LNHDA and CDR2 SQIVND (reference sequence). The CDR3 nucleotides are TGTGCCAGTACCTTAACTGGGACAACGTACAATGAGCAGTTCTTC. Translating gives CASTLTGTTYNEQFF.

The CDR3, as DNA: TGTGCCACCCGGGCCCACCTGAACACTGAAGCTTTCTTT. Its protein product is CATRAHLNTEAFF. The chain has TRBV25-1 and TRBJ1-1; no firm D call. The CDR3 is made up of 13 amino acids. Trimming stripped 10 bases from V and 0 bases from J, with 12 bases between. The germline CDR1 and CDR2 sequences are MGHDK and SYGVNS.

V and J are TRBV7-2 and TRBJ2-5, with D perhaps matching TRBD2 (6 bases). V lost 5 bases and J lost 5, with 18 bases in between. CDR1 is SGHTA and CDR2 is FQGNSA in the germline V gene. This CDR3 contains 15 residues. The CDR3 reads CASSRRGLTTETQYF. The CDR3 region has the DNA TGTGCCAGCAGCCGGCGGGGATTGACGACGGAGACCCAGTACTTC.

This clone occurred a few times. Written as DNA, the CDR3 is TGTGCCAGCAGTTTTACAGGCCGGCGGCCCCAGCATTTT. It encodes CASSFTGRRPQHF. The chain carries TRBV27 and TRBJ1-5; D is possibly TRBD1 (5 bases). Germline assignment: CDR1 MNHEY and CDR2 SMNVEV (reference sequence). V was pared by 3 bases and J by 9 bases, with 12 bases between. This CDR3 contains 13 residues.

CDR3 DNA sequence: TGTGCCAGCAGATTAGGGGCCTCCGGCACTGAAGCTTTCTTT. Translation: CASRLGASGTEAFF. V usage is TRBV6-5 and J usage is TRBJ1-1, with a weak D call TRBD1 (5 bases). The V gene's germline CDR1 is MNHEY and CDR2 SVGAGI. The CDR3 contains 14 residues. V was cut by 6 bases and J by 4 bases, with 15 bases left in between.

CDR3 residues: CASSWDPGRLGTIYF. In DNA, the CDR3 is TGTGCCAGCAGCTGGGACCCAGGTCGACTGGGCACCATATATTTT. The gene calls are TRBV5-4 and TRBJ1-3, with D possibly being TRBD1 (5 bases). V was trimmed by 3 bases and J by 9 bases, leaving 19 bases between them. This CDR3 contains 15 residues. Germline values: CDR1 SGHNT, CDR2 YYREEE (reference sequence).

CDR3 residues: CASSEEGTSGYYEQYF. The CDR3 DNA sequence: TGTGCCAGCAGTGAAGAAGGTACTAGCGGGTACTACGAGCAGTACTTC. The chain couples TRBV2 to TRBJ2-7, with 9 bases that match TRBD2. Germline V gene sequence: CDR1 SNHLY, CDR2 FYNNEI. CDR3 length equals 16 residues. J lost 3 bases, V lost 1 base, and 7 bases had no gene match.

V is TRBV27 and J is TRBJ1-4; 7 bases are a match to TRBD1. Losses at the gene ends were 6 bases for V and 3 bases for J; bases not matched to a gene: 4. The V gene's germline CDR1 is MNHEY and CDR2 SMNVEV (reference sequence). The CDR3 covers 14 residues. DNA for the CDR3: TGTGCCAGCAGGACCGGGACAGCTAATGAAAAACTGTTTTTT. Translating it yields CASRTGTANEKLFF.

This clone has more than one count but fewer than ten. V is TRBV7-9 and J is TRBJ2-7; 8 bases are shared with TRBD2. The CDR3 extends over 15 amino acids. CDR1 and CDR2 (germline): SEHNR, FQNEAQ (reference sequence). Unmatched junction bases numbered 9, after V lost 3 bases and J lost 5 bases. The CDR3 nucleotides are TGTGCCAGCAGCTTGCGGGGGGCCTTTTTGGACGAGCAGTACTTC. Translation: CASSLRGAFLDEQYF. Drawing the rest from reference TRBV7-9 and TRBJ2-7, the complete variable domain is DTGVSQNPRHKITKRGQNVTFRCDPISEHNRLYWYRQTLGQGPEFLTYFQNEAQLEKSRLLSDRFSAERPKGSFSTLEIQRTEQGDSAMYLCASSLRGAFLDEQYFGPGTRLTVT.